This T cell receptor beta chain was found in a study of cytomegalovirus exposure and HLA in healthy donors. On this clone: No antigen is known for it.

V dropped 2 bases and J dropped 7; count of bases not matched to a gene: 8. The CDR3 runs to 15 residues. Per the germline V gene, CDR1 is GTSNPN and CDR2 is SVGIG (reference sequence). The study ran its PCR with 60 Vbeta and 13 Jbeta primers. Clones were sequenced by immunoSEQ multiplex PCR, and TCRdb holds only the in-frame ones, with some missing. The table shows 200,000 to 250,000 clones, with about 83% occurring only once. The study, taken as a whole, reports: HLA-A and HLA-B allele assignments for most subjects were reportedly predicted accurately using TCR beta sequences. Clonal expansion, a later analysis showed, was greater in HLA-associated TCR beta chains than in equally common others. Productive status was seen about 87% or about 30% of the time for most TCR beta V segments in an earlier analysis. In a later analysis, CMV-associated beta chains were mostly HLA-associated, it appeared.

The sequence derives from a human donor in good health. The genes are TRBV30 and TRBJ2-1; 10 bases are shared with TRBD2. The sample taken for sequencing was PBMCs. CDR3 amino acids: CAWSHNSGRYNEQFF. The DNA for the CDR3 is TGTGCCTGGAGTCATAATAGCGGGAGGTATAATGAGCAGTTCTTC.